Here is one T cell receptor beta chain with its context. The count of this clone is one. Its antigen has not been determined. Per-base qualities were not stored, and no clone one base away is much larger. One collaborating source in Seattle enrolled patients while the patients were actively infected and followed the patients over time throughout the course of disease. The collaborating institutions used their own protocols to collect whole blood in K2EDTA tubes. For TCRbeta analysis, collaborator samples were shipped as frozen whole blood, as isolated PBMCs, or as DNA extracted from either sample type. The data stem from a study of blood T cell repertoires in COVID-19 (dated by TCRdb to the early 2020s). With regard to the full study: Samples from collaborators originated in the United States, Italy and Spain and spanned both the acute and convalescent phases of COVID-19. Where available, HLA class I and class II types were obtained from metadata supplied by the sample provider rather than from assay-based typing. Sample metadata almost always included a de-identified subject ID, COVID-19 status, age in years and sex. The prospective study material was composed of cDNA or gDNA derived from T cells, B-cell-depleted T cells, or PBMCs. Samples came from the ongoing ImmuneRACE study (first 160 participants) plus 1,254 subjects from 6 global collaborators. Subjects who had been exposed to COVID-19, were actively infected with it, or had recovered from it provided the deeply sampled blood TCRbeta repertoires that made up the dataset. The repertoires were released in a freely available public database intended as a resource for research on the immune response to SARS-CoV-2.

TCRbeta CDR3 regions were amplified from genomic DNA by means of the immunoSEQ Assay, a bias-controlled multiplex PCR. The published analysis was carried out like this. The number of nucleated cells in each sample was estimated from the amplification of reference gene primers within the assay. Sequence reads were collapsed and filtered to measure the absolute abundance of every unique TCRbeta CDR3 rearrangement. Productive Simpson clonality was computed per sample as the square root of Simpson's diversity index over productive rearrangements. The clones in this table, taken by TCRdb from immuneACCESS, are in-frame only. Not every clone is retained; where verified, under half of the shortfall comes from an unresolved V gene, and the cause of the rest is unknown. V, J and clone size were drawn from that table, and D and trimming were deduced from the DNA. The table for this sample lists just over 300,000 clones; approximately 89% of them were counted only once. Clones ranked in the top ten supply about 2% of the sample.

Beyond this particular receptor, the publication reports: The amount of clinical and demographic metadata varied by source and participant and was provided uncurated.

In the germline V gene (reference sequence), CDR1 corresponds to SEHNR and CDR2 to FQNEAQ. V is pared back by 7 bases and J by 6 bases, with 13 bases lying between the germline termini. Reading from cysteine to phenylalanine, the CDR3 counts 14 amino acids. Left in the record is the CDR3 DNA by itself, 42 bases read in frame from the first base. Specimen: peripheral blood. The clonotype originates from a woman under 40 with COVID-19, enrolled during active disease. This chain is built from TRBV7-9 and TRBJ1-6; D gene: possibly TRBD1, on 5 matching bases. The nucleotide sequence is given as TGTGCCAGCACCACCGACGGGGGTAATTCACCCCTCCACTTT. Translated, this gives CASTTDGGNSPLHF.